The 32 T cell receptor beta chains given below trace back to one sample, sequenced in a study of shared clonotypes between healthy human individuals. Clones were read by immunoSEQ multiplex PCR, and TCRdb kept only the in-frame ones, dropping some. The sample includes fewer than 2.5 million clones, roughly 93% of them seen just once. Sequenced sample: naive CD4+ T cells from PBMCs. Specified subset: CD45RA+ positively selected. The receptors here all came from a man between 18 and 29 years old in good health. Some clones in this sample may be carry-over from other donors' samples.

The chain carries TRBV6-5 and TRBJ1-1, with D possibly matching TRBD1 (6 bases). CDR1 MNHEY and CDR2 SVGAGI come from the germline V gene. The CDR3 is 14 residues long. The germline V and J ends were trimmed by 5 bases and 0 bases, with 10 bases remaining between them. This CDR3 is CASSLGQLNTEAFF. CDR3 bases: TGTGCCAGCAGTCTGGGACAACTGAACACTGAAGCTTTCTTT.

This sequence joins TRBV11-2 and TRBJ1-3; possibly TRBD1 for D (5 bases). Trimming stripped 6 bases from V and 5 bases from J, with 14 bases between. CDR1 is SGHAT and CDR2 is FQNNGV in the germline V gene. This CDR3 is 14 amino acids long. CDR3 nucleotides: TGTGCCAGCAGATGGGGGGGGTCGAGAAACACCATATATTTT. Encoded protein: CASRWGGSRNTIYF.

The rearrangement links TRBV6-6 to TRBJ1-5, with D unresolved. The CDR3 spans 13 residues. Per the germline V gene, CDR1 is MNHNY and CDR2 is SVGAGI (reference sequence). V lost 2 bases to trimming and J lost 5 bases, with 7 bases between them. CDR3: CASSYAIYQPQHF. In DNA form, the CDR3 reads TGTGCCAGCAGTTACGCTATTTATCAGCCCCAGCATTTT.

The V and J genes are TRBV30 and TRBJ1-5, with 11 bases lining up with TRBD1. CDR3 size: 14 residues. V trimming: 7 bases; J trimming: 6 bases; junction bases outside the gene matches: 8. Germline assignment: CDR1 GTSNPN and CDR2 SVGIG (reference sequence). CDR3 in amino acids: CASSGTGGGQPQHF. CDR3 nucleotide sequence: TGTGCCTCCTCCGGGACAGGGGGAGGTCAGCCCCAGCATTTT.

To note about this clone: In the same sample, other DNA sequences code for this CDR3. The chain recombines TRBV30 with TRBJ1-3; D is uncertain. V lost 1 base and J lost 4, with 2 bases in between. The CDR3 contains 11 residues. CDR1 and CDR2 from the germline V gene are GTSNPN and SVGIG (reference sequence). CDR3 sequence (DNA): TGTGCCTGGAGTGGAGGAAACACCATATATTTT. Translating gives CAWSGGNTIYF.

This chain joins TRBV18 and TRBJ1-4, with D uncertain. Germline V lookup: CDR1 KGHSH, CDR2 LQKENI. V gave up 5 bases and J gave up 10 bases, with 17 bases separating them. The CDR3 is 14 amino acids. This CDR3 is CASSTGPPSAKLFF. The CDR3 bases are TGTGCCAGCTCAACTGGACCTCCGTCTGCAAAACTGTTTTTT.

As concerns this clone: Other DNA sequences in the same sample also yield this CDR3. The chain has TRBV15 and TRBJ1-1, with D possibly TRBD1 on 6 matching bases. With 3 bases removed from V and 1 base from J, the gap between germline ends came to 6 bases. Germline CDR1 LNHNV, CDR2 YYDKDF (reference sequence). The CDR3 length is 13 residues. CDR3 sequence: CATSRDRNTEAFF. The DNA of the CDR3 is TGTGCCACCAGCAGGGACAGGAACACTGAAGCTTTCTTT.

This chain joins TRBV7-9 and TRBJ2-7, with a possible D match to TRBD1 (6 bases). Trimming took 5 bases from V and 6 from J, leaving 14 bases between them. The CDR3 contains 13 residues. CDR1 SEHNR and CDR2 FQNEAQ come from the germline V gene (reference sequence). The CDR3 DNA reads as TGTGCCAGCAGCACGCAGGGGTTTGGCGAGCAGTACTTC. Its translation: CASSTQGFGEQYF.

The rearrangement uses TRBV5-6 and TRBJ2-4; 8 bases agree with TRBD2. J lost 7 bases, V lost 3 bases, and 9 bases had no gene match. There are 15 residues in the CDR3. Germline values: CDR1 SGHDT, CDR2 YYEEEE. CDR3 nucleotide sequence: TGTGCCAGCAGCTCGGGACTAGGGTCGAGCAACATTCAGTACTTC. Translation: CASSSGLGSSNIQYF.

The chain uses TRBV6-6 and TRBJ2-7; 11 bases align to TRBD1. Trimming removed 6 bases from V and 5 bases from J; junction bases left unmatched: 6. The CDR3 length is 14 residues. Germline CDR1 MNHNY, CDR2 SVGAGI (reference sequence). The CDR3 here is CASRLGQGGNEQYF. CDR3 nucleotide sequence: TGTGCCAGCAGACTGGGACAGGGGGGCAACGAGCAGTACTTC.

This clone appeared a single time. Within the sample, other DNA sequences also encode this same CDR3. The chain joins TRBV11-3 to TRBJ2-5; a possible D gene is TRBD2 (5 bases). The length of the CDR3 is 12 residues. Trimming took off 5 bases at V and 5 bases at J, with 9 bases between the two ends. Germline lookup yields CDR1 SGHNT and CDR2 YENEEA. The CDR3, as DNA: TGTGCCAGCAGCGCCCCGGGGGAGACCCAGTACTTC. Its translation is CASSAPGETQYF.

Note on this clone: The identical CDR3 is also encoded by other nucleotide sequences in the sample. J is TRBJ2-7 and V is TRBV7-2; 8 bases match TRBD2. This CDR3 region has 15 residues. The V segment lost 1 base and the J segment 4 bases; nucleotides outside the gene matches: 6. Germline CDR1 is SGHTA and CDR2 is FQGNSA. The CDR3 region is CASSLVAAGGYEQYF. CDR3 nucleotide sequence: TGTGCCAGCAGCTTAGTCGCGGCGGGAGGATACGAGCAGTACTTC.

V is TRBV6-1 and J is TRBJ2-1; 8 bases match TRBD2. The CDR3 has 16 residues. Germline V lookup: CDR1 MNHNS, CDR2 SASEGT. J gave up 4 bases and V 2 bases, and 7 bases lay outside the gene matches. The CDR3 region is CASSEYRASGYNEQFF. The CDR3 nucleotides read TGTGCCAGCAGTGAATATCGGGCTAGCGGGTACAATGAGCAGTTCTTC.

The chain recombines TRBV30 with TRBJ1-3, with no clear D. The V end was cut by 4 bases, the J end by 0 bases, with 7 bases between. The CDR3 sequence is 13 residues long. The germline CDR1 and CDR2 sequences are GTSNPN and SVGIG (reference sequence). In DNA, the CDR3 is TGTGCCTGGATGGCTGCCTCTGGAAACACCATATATTTT. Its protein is CAWMAASGNTIYF.

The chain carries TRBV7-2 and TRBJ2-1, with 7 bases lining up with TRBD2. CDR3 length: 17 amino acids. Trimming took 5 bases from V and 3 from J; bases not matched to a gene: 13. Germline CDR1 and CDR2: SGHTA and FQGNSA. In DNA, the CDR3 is TGTGCCAGCAGCACGCGACTCTGGAGCGGGAACTACAATGAGCAGTTCTTC. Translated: CASSTRLWSGNYNEQFF. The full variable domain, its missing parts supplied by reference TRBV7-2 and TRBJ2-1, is GAGVSQSPSNKVTEKGKDVELRCDPISGHTALYWYRQSLGQGLEFLIYFQGNSAPDKSGLPSDRFSAERTGGSVSTLTIQRTQQEDSAVYLCASSTRLWSGNYNEQFFGPGTRLTVL.

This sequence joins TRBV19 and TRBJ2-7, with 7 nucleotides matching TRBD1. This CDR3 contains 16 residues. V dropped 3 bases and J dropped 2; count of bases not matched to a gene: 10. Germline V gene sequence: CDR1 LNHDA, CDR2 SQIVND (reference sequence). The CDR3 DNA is TGTGCCAGTAGTATTCGTCGGGACAGTACTACCTACGAGCAGTACTTC. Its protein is CASSIRRDSTTYEQYF.

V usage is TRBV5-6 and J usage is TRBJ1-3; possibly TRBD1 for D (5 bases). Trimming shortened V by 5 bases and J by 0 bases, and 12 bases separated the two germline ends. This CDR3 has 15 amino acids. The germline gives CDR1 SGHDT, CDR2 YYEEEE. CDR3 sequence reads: CASSRDSLSGNTIYF. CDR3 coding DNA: TGTGCCAGCAGTCGGGACTCCCTCTCTGGAAACACCATATATTTT.

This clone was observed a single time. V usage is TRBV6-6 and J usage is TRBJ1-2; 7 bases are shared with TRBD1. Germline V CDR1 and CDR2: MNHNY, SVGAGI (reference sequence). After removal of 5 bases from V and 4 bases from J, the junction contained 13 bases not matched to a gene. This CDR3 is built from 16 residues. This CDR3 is CASSRGSGTVSYGYTF. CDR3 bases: TGTGCCAGCAGTCGGGGGTCCGGGACAGTCTCCTATGGCTACACCTTC.

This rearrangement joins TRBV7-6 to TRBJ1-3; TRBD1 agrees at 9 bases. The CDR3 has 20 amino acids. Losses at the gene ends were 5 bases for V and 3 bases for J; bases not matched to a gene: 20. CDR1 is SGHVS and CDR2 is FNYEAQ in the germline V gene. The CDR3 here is CASSPTILTRGTGFGNTIYF. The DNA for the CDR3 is TGTGCCAGCAGCCCTACCATTCTTACCCGCGGGACAGGGTTTGGAAACACCATATATTTT. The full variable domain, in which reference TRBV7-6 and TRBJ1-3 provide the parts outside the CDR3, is GAGVSQSPRYKVTKRGQDVALRCDPISGHVSLYWYRQALGQGPEFLTYFNYEAQQDKSGLPNDRFSAERPEGSISTLTIQRTEQRDSAMYRCASSPTILTRGTGFGNTIYFGEGSWLTVV.

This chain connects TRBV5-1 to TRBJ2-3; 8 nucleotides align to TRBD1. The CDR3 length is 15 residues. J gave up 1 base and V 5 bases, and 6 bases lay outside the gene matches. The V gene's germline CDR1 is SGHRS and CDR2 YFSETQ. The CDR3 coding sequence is TGCGCCAGCAGTGGTACGGACAGGGGCACAGATACGCAGTATTTT. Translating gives CASSGTDRGTDTQYF.

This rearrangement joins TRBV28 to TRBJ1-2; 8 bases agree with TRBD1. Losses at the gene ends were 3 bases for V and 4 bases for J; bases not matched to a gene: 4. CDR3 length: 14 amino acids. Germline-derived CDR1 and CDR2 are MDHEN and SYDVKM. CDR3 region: CASSFGTGPYGYTF. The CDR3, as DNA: TGTGCCAGCAGTTTTGGGACAGGCCCCTATGGCTACACCTTC.

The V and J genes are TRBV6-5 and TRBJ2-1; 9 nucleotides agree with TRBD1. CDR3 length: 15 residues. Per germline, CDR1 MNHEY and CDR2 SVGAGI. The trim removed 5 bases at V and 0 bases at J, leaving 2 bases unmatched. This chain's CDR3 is CASSPDRGSYNEQFF. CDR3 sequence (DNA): TGTGCCAGCAGTCCGGACAGGGGCTCCTACAATGAGCAGTTCTTC.

CDR3 residues: CASSLSSGDTDTQYF. The CDR3, as DNA: TGCGCCAGCAGCTTGTCTAGCGGTGACACAGATACGCAGTATTTT. V is TRBV5-1 and J is TRBJ2-3; 7 nucleotides match TRBD2. The trim removed 1 base at V and 2 bases at J, leaving 4 bases unmatched. The CDR3 is made up of 15 amino acids. Germline V gene lookup returns CDR1 SGHRS and CDR2 YFSETQ.

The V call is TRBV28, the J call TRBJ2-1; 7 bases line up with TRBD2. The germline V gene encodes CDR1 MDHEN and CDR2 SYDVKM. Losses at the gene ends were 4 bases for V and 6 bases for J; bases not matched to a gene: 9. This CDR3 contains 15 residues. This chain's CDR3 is CASSSGLNLRNEQFF. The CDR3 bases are TGTGCCAGCAGTTCGGGACTAAACCTTCGCAATGAGCAGTTCTTC.

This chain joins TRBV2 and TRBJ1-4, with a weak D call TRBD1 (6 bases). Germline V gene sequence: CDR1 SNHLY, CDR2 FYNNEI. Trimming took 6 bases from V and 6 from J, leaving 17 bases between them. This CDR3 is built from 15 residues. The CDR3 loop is CASRNRAYWYEKLFF. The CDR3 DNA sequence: TGTGCCAGCAGAAACAGGGCTTATTGGTATGAAAAACTGTTTTTT.

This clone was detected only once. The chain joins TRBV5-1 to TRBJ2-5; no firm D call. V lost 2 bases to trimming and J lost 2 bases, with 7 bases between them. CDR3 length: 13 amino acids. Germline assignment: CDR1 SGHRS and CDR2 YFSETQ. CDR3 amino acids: CASSFVLQETQYF. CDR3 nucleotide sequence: TGCGCCAGCAGCTTCGTATTACAAGAGACCCAGTACTTC. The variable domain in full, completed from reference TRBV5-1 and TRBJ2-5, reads KAGVTQTPRYLIKTRGQQVTLSCSPISGHRSVSWYQQTPGQGLQFLFEYFSETQRNKGNFPGRFSGRQFSNSRSEMNVSTLELGDSALYLCASSFVLQETQYFGPGTRLLVL.

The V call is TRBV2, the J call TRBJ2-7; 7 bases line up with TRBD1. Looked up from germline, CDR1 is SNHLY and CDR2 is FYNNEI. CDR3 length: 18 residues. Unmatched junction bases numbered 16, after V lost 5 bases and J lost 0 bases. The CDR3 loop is CASSTRPTGQPISYEQYF. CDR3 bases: TGTGCCAGCAGTACCCGGCCTACGGGACAGCCTATCTCCTACGAGCAGTACTTC.

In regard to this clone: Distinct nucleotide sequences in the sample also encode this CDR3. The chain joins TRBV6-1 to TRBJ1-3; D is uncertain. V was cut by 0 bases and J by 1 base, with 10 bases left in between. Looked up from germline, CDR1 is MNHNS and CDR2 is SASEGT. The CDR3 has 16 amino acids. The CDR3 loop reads CASSEARAFSGNTIYF. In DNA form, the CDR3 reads TGTGCCAGCAGTGAAGCGCGGGCCTTTTCTGGAAACACCATATATTTT.

CDR3 bases: TGTGCCAGCAGTGGGGACGAAGCAACTAATGAAAAACTGTTTTTT. Amino acid sequence: CASSGDEATNEKLFF. The chain couples TRBV25-1 to TRBJ1-4, with D possibly matching TRBD1 (5 bases). The V end was cut by 4 bases, the J end by 0 bases, with 9 bases between. The CDR3 has 15 residues. Germline values: CDR1 MGHDK, CDR2 SYGVNS.

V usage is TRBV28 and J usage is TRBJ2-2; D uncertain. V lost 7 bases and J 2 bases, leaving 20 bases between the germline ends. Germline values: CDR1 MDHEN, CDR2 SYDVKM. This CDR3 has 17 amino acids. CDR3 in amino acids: CASTPTSPLFNTGELFF. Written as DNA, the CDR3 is TGTGCCAGCACCCCCACGTCCCCCCTTTTTAACACCGGGGAGCTGTTTTTT.

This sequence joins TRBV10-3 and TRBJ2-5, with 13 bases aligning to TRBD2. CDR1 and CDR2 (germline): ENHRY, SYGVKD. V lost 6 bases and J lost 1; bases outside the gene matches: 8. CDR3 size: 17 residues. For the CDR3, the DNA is TGTGCCATCAGAGGGACTAGCGGGACTCCCCTCCAAGAGACCCAGTACTTC. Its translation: CAIRGTSGTPLQETQYF.

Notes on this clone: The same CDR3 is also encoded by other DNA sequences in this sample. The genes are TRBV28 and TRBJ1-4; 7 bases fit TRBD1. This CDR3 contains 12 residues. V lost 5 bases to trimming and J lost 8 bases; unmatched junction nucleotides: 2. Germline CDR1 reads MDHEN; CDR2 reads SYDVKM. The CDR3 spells CASSQGGEKLFF. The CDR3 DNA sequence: TGTGCCAGCAGTCAGGGGGGGGAAAAACTGTTTTTT.